The 14 T cell receptor beta chains below come from one sample, sequenced in a study of PD-1 blockade in classical Hodgkin lymphoma. All patients experienced relapse after autologous stem cell transplantation, and brentuximab vedotin exposure was variable. Profiled with immunoSEQ multiplex PCR; TCRdb holds only in-frame clones, not every one. The sample comprises some 60,000 clones, 90% of which are singletons, and about 9.6% rests with the top ten. The sample in question was peripheral blood mononuclear cells (PBMCs), obtained at baseline. These receptors all stem from a human donor with classical Hodgkin lymphoma.

The chain combines TRBV6-6 with TRBJ2-5, with 7 bases that match TRBD1. This CDR3 contains 13 residues. Unmatched junction bases numbered 6, after V lost 6 bases and J lost 5 bases. Germline V gives CDR1 MNHNY, CDR2 SVGAGI (reference sequence). This CDR3 reads CASSQDRVETQYF. The CDR3 bases are TGTGCCAGCAGCCAAGACAGGGTTGAGACCCAGTACTTC.

The chain recombines TRBV29-1 with TRBJ1-1, with 9 nucleotides matching TRBD1. V lost 6 bases, J lost 4 bases, and 6 bases stayed unmatched. CDR1 is SQVTM, CDR2 ANQGSEA, per germline. The CDR3 sequence is 13 residues long. The CDR3 loop is CSVSRTGATEAFF. Written as DNA, the CDR3 is TGCAGCGTATCGAGGACAGGGGCCACTGAAGCTTTCTTT.

The chain employs TRBV27 and TRBJ2-2; perhaps TRBD1 as D (6 bases). Between the trimmed V and J ends, which lost 7 bases and 6 bases, there was a span of 18 bases. The CDR3 loop spans 15 amino acids. Germline loops: CDR1 MNHEY, CDR2 SMNVEV (reference sequence). The CDR3 bases are TGTGCCAGCATGAAAAACAGGGAAAGGGCCGGGGAGCTGTTTTTT. Translation gives CASMKNRERAGELFF.

V gene TRBV2 combines with J gene TRBJ2-5; D not certain. Germline-derived CDR1 and CDR2 are SNHLY and FYNNEI. Trimming removed 10 bases at V and 0 bases at J, with 15 bases between. This CDR3 region has 14 residues. CDR3 in DNA: TGTGCCACCTCGGACCCCCGGGACCAAGAGACCCAGTACTTC. Translated: CATSDPRDQETQYF.

The rearrangement uses TRBV9 and TRBJ1-1, with D possibly being TRBD1 (6 bases). This CDR3 spans 17 amino acids. The ends were cut back, 0 bases at V and 6 bases at J, with 21 bases in the middle. The germline V gene encodes CDR1 SGDLS and CDR2 YYNGEE. The CDR3 reads CASSVGLQGGHPAEAFF. The CDR3 nucleotides read TGTGCCAGCAGCGTAGGTTTACAGGGAGGTCATCCGGCTGAAGCTTTCTTT. Full variable domain (remainder filled in from reference TRBV9 and TRBJ1-1): DSGVTQTPKHLITATGQRVTLRCSPRSGDLSVYWYQQSLDQGLQFLIQYYNGEERAKGNILERFSAQQFPDLHSELNLSSLELGDSALYFCASSVGLQGGHPAEAFFGQGTRLTVV.

V is TRBV28 and J is TRBJ2-2; D gene unclear. Germline lookup yields CDR1 MDHEN and CDR2 SYDVKM. The V gene lost 6 bases and the J gene lost 8 bases, with 10 bases spanning the gap. The CDR3 is 12 residues long. CDR3 sequence: CASRRPRGELFF. CDR3 sequence (DNA): TGTGCCAGCAGACGGCCCAGGGGGGAGCTGTTTTTT. The full variable domain, its missing parts supplied by reference TRBV28 and TRBJ2-2, is DVKVTQSSRYLVKRTGEKVFLECVQDMDHENMFWYRQDPGLGLRLIYFSYDVKMKEKGDIPEGYSVSREKKERFSLILESASTNQTSMYLCASRRPRGELFFGEGSRLTVL.

V gene TRBV6-1 combines with J gene TRBJ1-5; TRBD1 aligns across 7 bases. The CDR3 consists of 13 residues. V gave up 6 bases and J gave up 6 bases; unmatched junction bases: 5. Germline V CDR1 and CDR2: MNHNS, SASEGT. Here the CDR3 DNA reads TGTGCCAGCAGGGACAGGTGGGTTCAGCCCCAGCATTTT. Translating it yields CASRDRWVQPQHF.

This clone is a singleton in its sample. In DNA, the CDR3 is TGCGCCAGCAGCCTGAGTGAAGGAAATTACGAGCAGTACTTC. Protein product: CASSLSEGNYEQYF. The chain joins TRBV5-1 to TRBJ2-7; D gene unclear. The CDR3 has 14 amino acids. V lost 4 bases and J 4 bases, leaving 15 bases between the germline ends. Germline-derived CDR1 and CDR2 are SGHRS and YFSETQ.

The gene calls are TRBV6-6 and TRBJ1-1, with unresolved D. The CDR3 runs 12 residues. Trimming cost V 6 bases and J 3 bases, with 8 bases left between them. Germline V gene lookup returns CDR1 MNHNY and CDR2 SVGAGI (reference sequence). The CDR3 nucleotides are TGTGCCAGCAGGAGGGATCACACTGAAGCTTTCTTT. Encoded protein: CASRRDHTEAFF.

The chain links TRBV5-5 to TRBJ2-2, with D perhaps matching TRBD1 or TRBD2 (5 bases each). CDR1 and CDR2 from the germline V gene are SGHKS and YYEKEE (reference sequence). This CDR3 is 17 amino acids long. Trimming removed 4 bases from V and 1 base from J, with 17 bases in between. The CDR3 DNA reads TGTGCCAGCAGCCCGTCCGGGACGTATTGGAACACCGGGGAGCTGTTTTTT. Protein sequence: CASSPSGTYWNTGELFF.

Here the CDR3 reads CASRLAGGPGNEQFF. For the CDR3, the DNA is TGCGCCAGCAGACTAGCGGGAGGGCCGGGGAATGAGCAGTTCTTC. V gene TRBV5-1 combines with J gene TRBJ2-1; TRBD2 matches 13 bases. Trimming at V came to 5 bases and at J to 7 bases, leaving 6 bases not matched to a gene. The germline V gene encodes CDR1 SGHRS and CDR2 YFSETQ. The CDR3 totals 15 residues. The whole variable domain, remainder taken from reference TRBV5-1 and TRBJ2-1, is KAGVTQTPRYLIKTRGQQVTLSCSPISGHRSVSWYQQTPGQGLQFLFEYFSETQRNKGNFPGRFSGRQFSNSRSEMNVSTLELGDSALYLCASRLAGGPGNEQFFGPGTRLTVL.

The count of this clone is one. The rearrangement joins TRBV27 to TRBJ2-5; tentatively, D is TRBD2 (5 bases). The V end lost 6 bases, the J end lost 5 bases, and 13 bases lay between the germline ends. Germline CDR1 reads MNHEY; CDR2 reads SMNVEV (reference sequence). The CDR3 contains 13 residues. The CDR3 sequence: CASSPGNWETQYF. For the CDR3, the DNA is TGTGCCAGCAGCCCCGGGAATTGGGAGACCCAGTACTTC.

The chain carries TRBV19 and TRBJ1-2; no definite D call. Trimming left V 5 bases short and J 2 bases short, with 3 bases between. Germline V gene data show CDR1 as LNHDA and CDR2 as SQIVND (reference sequence). This CDR3 is 11 amino acids long. This CDR3 is CASSDNYGYTF. The CDR3 DNA sequence: TGTGCCAGTAGTGACAACTATGGCTACACCTTC.

This chain joins TRBV4-2 and TRBJ2-7; D remains unclear. V shed 1 base and J shed 4 bases, with 8 bases lying between them. Germline lookup yields CDR1 LGHNA and CDR2 YNFKEQ. The CDR3 is 13 amino acids. The chain's CDR3 is CASSQVVTYEQYF. The CDR3 DNA reads TGTGCCAGCAGCCAAGTTGTCACTTACGAGCAGTACTTC.